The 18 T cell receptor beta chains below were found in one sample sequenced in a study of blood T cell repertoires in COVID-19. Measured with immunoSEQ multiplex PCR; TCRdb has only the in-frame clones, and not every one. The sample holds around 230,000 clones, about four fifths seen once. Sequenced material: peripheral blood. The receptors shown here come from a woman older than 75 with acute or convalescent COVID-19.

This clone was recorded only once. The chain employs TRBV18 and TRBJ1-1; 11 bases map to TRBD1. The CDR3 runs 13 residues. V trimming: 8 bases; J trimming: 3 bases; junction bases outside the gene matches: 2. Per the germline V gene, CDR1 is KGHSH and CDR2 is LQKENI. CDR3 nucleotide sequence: TGTGCCAGCCTGGGACAGGGGGACACTGAAGCTTTCTTT. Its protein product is CASLGQGDTEAFF.

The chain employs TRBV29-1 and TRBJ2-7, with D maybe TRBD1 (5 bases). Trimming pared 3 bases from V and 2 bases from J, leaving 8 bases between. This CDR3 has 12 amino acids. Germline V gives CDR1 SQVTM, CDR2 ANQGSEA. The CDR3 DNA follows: TGCAGCGTTGAGGGCAGGGCCTACGAGCAGTACTTC. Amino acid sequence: CSVEGRAYEQYF.

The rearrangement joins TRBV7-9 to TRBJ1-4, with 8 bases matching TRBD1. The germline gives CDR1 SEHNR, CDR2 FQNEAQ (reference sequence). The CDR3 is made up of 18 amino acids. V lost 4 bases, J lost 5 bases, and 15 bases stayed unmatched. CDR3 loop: CASSYPGGAGRGNEKLFF. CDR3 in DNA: TGTGCCAGCAGCTACCCAGGGGGCGCGGGTCGTGGAAATGAAAAACTGTTTTTT.

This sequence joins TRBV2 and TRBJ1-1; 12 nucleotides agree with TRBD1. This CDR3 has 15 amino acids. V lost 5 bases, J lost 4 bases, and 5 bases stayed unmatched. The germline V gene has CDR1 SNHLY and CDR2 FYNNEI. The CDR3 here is CASSSRDRGPTEAFF. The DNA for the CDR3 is TGTGCCAGCAGTAGCCGGGACAGGGGGCCCACTGAAGCTTTCTTT.

In DNA form, the CDR3 reads TGTGCCAGCAGCTTCACAGGGAACACTGAAGCTTTCTTT. Amino acid sequence: CASSFTGNTEAFF. The rearrangement uses TRBV7-9 and TRBJ1-1; a possible D gene is TRBD1 (5 bases). Germline CDR1 and CDR2: SEHNR and FQNEAQ (reference sequence). V lost 3 bases and J lost 1, with 6 bases in between. This CDR3 has 13 residues.

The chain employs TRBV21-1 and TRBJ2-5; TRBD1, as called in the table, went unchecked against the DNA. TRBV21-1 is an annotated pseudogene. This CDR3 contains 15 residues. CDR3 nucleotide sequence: TGTGCCAGCAGCAAAGTCAGGGGACACCAAGAGACCCAGTACTTC. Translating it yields CASSKVRGHQETQYF.

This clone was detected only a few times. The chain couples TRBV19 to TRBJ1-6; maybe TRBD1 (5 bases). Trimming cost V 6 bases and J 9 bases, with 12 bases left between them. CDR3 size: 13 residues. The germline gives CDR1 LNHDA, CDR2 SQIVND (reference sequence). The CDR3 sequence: CASRSQGGSPLHF. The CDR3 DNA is TGTGCCAGTAGGTCCCAGGGAGGTTCACCCCTCCACTTT.

CDR3 protein: CASSQEDKRREKLFF. Here the CDR3 DNA reads TGTGCCAGCAGCCAGGAAGACAAAAGGAGGGAAAAACTGTTTTTT. This chain connects TRBV3-1 (or the pseudogene TRBV3-2) to TRBJ1-4; D uncertain. This CDR3 comprises 15 residues. The V and J ends lost 3 bases and 8 bases respectively, with 16 bases between them. The germline gives CDR1 LGHDT, CDR2 YNNKEL (reference sequence).

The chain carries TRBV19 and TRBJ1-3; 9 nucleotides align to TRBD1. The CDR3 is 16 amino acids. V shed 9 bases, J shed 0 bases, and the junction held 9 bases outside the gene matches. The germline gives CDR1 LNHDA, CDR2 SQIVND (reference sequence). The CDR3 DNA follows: TGTGCCAGCACAGGGGGCCCAATCTTCTCTGGAAACACCATATATTTT. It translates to CASTGGPIFSGNTIYF. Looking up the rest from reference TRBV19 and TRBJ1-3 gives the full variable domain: DGGITQSPKYLFRKEGQNVTLSCEQNLNHDAMYWYRQDPGQGLRLIYYSQIVNDFQKGDIAEGYSVSREKKESFPLTVTSAQKNPTAFYLCASTGGPIFSGNTIYFGEGSWLTVV.

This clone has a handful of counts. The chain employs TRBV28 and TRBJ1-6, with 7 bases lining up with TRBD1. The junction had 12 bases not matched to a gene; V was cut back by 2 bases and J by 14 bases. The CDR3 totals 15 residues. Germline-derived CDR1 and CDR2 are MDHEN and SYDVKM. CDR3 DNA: TGTGCCAGCAGTTTAAATTCCGGGACAGTCCCCACCCTCCACTTT. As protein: CASSLNSGTVPTLHF.

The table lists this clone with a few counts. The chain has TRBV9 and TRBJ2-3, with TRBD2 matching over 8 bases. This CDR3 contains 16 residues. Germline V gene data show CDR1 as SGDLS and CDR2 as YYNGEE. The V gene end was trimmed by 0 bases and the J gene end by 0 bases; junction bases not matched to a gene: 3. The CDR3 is CASSVGSGASTDTQYF. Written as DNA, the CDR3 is TGTGCCAGCAGCGTAGGTAGCGGGGCAAGCACAGATACGCAGTATTTT.

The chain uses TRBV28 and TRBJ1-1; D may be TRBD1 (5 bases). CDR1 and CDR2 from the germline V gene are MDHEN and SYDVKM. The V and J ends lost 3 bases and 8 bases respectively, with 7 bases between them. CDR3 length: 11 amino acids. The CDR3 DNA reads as TGTGCCAGCAGTTTGTGGGGCGAAGCTTTCTTT. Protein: CASSLWGEAFF.

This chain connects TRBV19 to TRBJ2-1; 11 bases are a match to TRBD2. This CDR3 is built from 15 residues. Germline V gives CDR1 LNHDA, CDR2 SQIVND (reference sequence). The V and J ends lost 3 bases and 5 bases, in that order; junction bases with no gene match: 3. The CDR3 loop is CASSISGGAHNEQFF. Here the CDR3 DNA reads TGTGCCAGTAGTATTAGCGGGGGGGCCCACAATGAGCAGTTCTTC. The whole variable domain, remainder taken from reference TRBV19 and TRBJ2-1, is DGGITQSPKYLFRKEGQNVTLSCEQNLNHDAMYWYRQDPGQGLRLIYYSQIVNDFQKGDIAEGYSVSREKKESFPLTVTSAQKNPTAFYLCASSISGGAHNEQFFGPGTRLTVL.

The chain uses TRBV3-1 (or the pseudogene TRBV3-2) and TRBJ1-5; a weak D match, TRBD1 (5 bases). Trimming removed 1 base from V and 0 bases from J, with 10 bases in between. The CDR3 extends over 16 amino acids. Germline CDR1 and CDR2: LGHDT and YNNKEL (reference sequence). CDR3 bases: TGTGCCAGCAGCCAAGGCGTAGACAGTAGCAATCAGCCCCAGCATTTT. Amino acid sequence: CASSQGVDSSNQPQHF.

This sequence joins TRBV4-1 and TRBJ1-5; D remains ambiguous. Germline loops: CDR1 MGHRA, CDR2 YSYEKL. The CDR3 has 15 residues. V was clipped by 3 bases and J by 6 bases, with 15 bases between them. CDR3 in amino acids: CASSHPGPGGQPQHF. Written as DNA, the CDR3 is TGCGCCAGCAGCCATCCCGGGCCCGGAGGTCAGCCCCAGCATTTT.

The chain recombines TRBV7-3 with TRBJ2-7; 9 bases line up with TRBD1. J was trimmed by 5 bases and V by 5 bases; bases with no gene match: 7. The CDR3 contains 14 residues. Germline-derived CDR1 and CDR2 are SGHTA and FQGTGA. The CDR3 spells CASSLGQGMHEQYF. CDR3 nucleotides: TGTGCCAGCAGCCTCGGACAGGGGATGCACGAGCAGTACTTC.

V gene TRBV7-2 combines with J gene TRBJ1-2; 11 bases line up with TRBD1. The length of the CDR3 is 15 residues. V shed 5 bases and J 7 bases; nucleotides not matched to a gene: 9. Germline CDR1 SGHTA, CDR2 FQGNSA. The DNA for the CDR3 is TGTGCCAGCAGCCTATCTGGACAGGGGGCGGGTGGCTACACCTTC. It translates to CASSLSGQGAGGYTF.

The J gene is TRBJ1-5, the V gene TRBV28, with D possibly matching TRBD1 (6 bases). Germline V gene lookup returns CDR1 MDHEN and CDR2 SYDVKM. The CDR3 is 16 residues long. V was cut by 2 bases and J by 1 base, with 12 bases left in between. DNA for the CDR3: TGTGCCAGCAGTTTAGGGGGCAAGAGGAGCAATCAGCCCCAGCATTTT. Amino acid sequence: CASSLGGKRSNQPQHF.